This T cell receptor (beta chain) is from a study of shared clonotypes between healthy human individuals. Only in-frame clones appear in the TCRdb table, and some are missing; sequencing was by immunoSEQ multiplex PCR. The table includes about half a million clones, about 76% detected once. CDR1 and CDR2 (germline): ENHRY, SYGVKD. The V gene lost 6 bases and the J gene lost 3 bases, with 20 bases spanning the gap. The CDR3 sequence is 16 residues long. As regards this clone: Its target is unknown.

The study's findings and limits: Sampling involved blood alone; tissue repertoires likely differ.

Each donor was a Caucasian adult residing in Nashville, Tennessee. Samples left unsorted employed approximately 83 million PBMCs for genomic DNA. This chain links TRBV10-3 with TRBJ1-1, with a tentative D call TRBD1 (6 bases). The sample consisted of PBMCs. This sequence was found in a woman aged 40 to 49 in good health. Some clones in this sample may be carry-over from other donors' samples. DNA of the CDR3: TGTGCCATCAGCTCGTTAACAGGGATAGGGGACACTGAAGCTTTCTTT. This codes for CAISSLTGIGDTEAFF.